Detailed here is one TCR beta chain. The entry originates in a study of blood T cell repertoires in COVID-19. On the study more broadly: Italy, Spain and the United States were the sources of the convalescent and acute COVID-19 samples. Sample material is recorded as cDNA or gDNA derived from T cells, B-cell-depleted T cells, or PBMCs.

Study processing details: Scientists estimated how many nucleated cells there were by amplifying reference gene primers. TCRdb keeps only in-frame clones here, not all; method: immunoSEQ multiplex PCR. V, J and clone size are taken as reported in that table, and D and trimming were inferred from the DNA itself. The sample records 130,000 or so clones, around four fifths being singletons. Trimming left V 1 base short and J 10 bases short, with 14 bases between. Looked up from germline, CDR1 is SEHNR and CDR2 is FQNEAQ (reference sequence). The CDR3 is 13 amino acids. V is TRBV7-9 and J is TRBJ2-7, with a possible D match to TRBD1 (5 bases). Material: peripheral blood. The receptor's source is a human donor in a cohort sampled during active COVID-19. CDR3 in DNA: TGTGCCAGCAGCTTAGACCAGGGAATTTTTCAGTACTTC. Amino acid sequence: CASSLDQGIFQYF.